These T cell receptor beta chains were read from a single sample in a study of T cells expressing NK-cell markers. One entry per CDR3 protein, without DNA, is what TCRdb gives after re-calling the 5' RACE reads. Its clone listing holds 550,000 to 600,000 distinct CDR3 sequences. Material for sequencing was blood T cells: a sorted CD56 or NKG2C T cell subset, CD4+ or CD8+ T cells, or bulk PBMC T cells (not recorded which). These receptors were collected from a man younger than 35 in good health. Both conserved end residues are part of each CDR3. Each record gives: V gene, J gene, CDR3 protein.

V gene: TRBV7-2; J gene: TRBJ2-3; CDR3 protein: CASTWGGRGGVTQYF
V gene: TRBV6-5; J gene: TRBJ1-2; CDR3 protein: CASSYSGQFKMTNYGYTF
V gene: TRBV5-1; J gene: TRBJ2-7; CDR3 protein: CASSLAGTADEQYF
V gene: TRBV24-1; J gene: TRBJ2-3; CDR3 protein: CATSDLGTTPHTDTQYF
V gene: TRBV28; J gene: TRBJ2-7; CDR3 protein: CASSYQGFGSYEQYF
V gene: TRBV7-3; J gene: TRBJ2-1; CDR3 protein: CASSSPTSGSYNEQFF
V gene: TRBV4-1; J gene: TRBJ2-1; CDR3 protein: CASSRLGESEQFF
V gene: TRBV20-1; J gene: TRBJ2-5; CDR3 protein: CSARDRAGPPGTQYF
V gene: TRBV7-3; J gene: TRBJ2-1; CDR3 protein: CASSFKLEQFF
V gene: TRBV18; J gene: TRBJ2-7; CDR3 protein: CASSPAGGPGEQYF
V gene: TRBV20-1; J gene: TRBJ2-5; CDR3 protein: CSARKTSGRAQETQYF
V gene: TRBV6-2/TRBV6-3; J gene: TRBJ1-6; CDR3 protein: CASRLAGTDSPLHF
V gene: TRBV12-3/TRBV12-4; J gene: TRBJ2-3; CDR3 protein: CASSLGAVGTQYF
V gene: TRBV6-1; J gene: TRBJ1-5; CDR3 protein: CASSEAQAVSNQPQHF
V gene: TRBV12-3/TRBV12-4; J gene: TRBJ2-4; CDR3 protein: CASSPGEGKNIQYF
V gene: TRBV11-1; J gene: TRBJ1-1; CDR3 protein: CASSFGEIFRRLMNTEAFF
V gene: TRBV27; J gene: TRBJ1-4; CDR3 protein: CASGTGGREKLFF
V gene: TRBV20-1; J gene: TRBJ2-7; CDR3 protein: CSAPGLAGVRSYEQYF
V gene: TRBV12-3/TRBV12-4; J gene: TRBJ2-5; CDR3 protein: CASESSRGLHQYF
V gene: TRBV10-3; J gene: TRBJ2-7; CDR3 protein: CATLDWGGYEQYF